This T cell receptor beta chain was found in a study of T cells in Graves' hyperthyroidism and ophthalmopathy. Study results and caveats: Stable hyperthyroidism was told apart from ophthalmopathy by a model built on 13 V-J features.

Hyperthyroidism in the patients, aged 18 to 65, was newly diagnosed and under 2 months in duration. The V and J ends lost 1 base and 6 bases respectively, with 14 bases between them. The length of the CDR3 is 15 residues. Germline CDR1 SGHRS, CDR2 YFSETQ. TCR beta CDR3 regions were amplified from RNA. Initially, a first-round RT-PCR of the TCR CDR3 employed the HTBI primer set. TCRdb passed the multiplex PCR reads through MiXCR, listing each CDR3 protein once. The repertoire holds 700,000 to 950,000 distinct CDR3 sequences, around a third seen once, with roughly 30% in the top ten. This clonotype was recorded a few times. The target antigen is unknown.

The sample consisted of blood. The receptor comes from a woman in her 40s with Graves' hyperthyroidism. The chain has TRBV5-1 and TRBJ1-5; the D gene is possibly TRBD1 (5 bases). The CDR3 sequence is CASSLTTGEGQPQHF. Here the CDR3 DNA reads TGCGCCAGCAGCTTGACCACGGGGGAAGGTCAGCCCCAGCATTTT.